Below, 18 T cell receptor beta chains from the same sample are listed, as sequenced in a study of T cell repertoires in cytomegalovirus infection. Their recognized antigens are unknown. TCRdb passed the reads through MiXCR, listing each CDR3 protein once. The sample carries about 220,000 distinct CDR3 sequences, around 35% recorded once. Material: CD8+ T cells from cultured PBMCs, obtained from culture after CMV antigen stimulation. These receptors all stem from a human donor in good health (CMV status not recorded). Some clones in this sample may be carry-over from other donors' samples.

CDR3 amino acids: CSARASTSGRNYEQYF. The CDR3 region has the DNA TGCAGTGCTAGAGCCTCCACTAGCGGGAGAAACTACGAGCAGTACTTC. This chain links TRBV20-1 with TRBJ2-7; 11 bases are a match to TRBD2. The V and J ends lost 1 base and 3 bases, in that order; junction bases with no gene match: 8. Germline lookup yields CDR1 DFQATT and CDR2 SNEGSKA (reference sequence). The CDR3 has 16 residues.

This clonotype was picked up many times. A much larger clonotype is one base distant, so this may be a read error. The chain uses TRBV7-2 and TRBJ2-7; no firm D call. From germline, CDR1 is SGHTA and CDR2 FQGNSA. V gave up 4 bases and J gave up 3 bases, with 4 bases separating them. This CDR3 is 11 amino acids long. CDR3: CASSSYYEQYF. The CDR3 DNA follows: TGTGCCAGCAGCTCCTACTACGAGCAGTACTTC.

The gene calls are TRBV27 and TRBJ2-3; TRBD2 matches at 9 bases. The trim removed 6 bases at V and 2 bases at J, leaving 9 bases unmatched. This CDR3 comprises 16 residues. Germline V gene sequence: CDR1 MNHEY, CDR2 SMNVEV (reference sequence). The CDR3 loop is CASSSQLAGITDTQYF. The DNA for the CDR3 is TGTGCCAGCAGCTCCCAACTAGCGGGCATCACAGATACGCAGTATTTT.

V gene TRBV7-2 combines with J gene TRBJ1-1, with D possibly TRBD1 on 5 matching bases. Between the trimmed V and J ends, which lost 1 base and 5 bases, there was a span of 20 bases. In germline, CDR1 is SGHTA, CDR2 FQGNSA. The CDR3 totals 17 residues. As DNA, the CDR3 is TGTGCCAGCAGCTTAGTAGAGGGGCCTGGGGTTGATACTGAAGCTTTCTTT. Translated, it gives CASSLVEGPGVDTEAFF.

This chain uses TRBV7-6 with TRBJ1-6, with unresolved D. The V and J ends lost 0 bases and 7 bases respectively, with 1 base between them. The CDR3 runs 12 residues. Germline assignment: CDR1 SGHVS and CDR2 FNYEAQ. This CDR3 reads CASSLANSPLHF. CDR3 nucleotides: TGTGCCAGCAGCTTAGCCAATTCACCCCTCCACTTT. Full variable domain (remainder filled in from reference TRBV7-6 and TRBJ1-6): GAGVSQSPRYKVTKRGQDVALRCDPISGHVSLYWYRQALGQGPEFLTYFNYEAQQDKSGLPNDRFSAERPEGSISTLTIQRTEQRDSAMYRCASSLANSPLHFGNGTRLTVT.

The V gene is TRBV27, the J gene TRBJ2-7, with D perhaps matching TRBD1 or TRBD2 (5 bases each). Germline-derived CDR1 and CDR2 are MNHEY and SMNVEV (reference sequence). The germline V and J ends were trimmed by 2 bases and 3 bases, with 11 bases remaining between them. This CDR3 contains 14 residues. Here the CDR3 DNA reads TGTGCCAGCAGTTTAGGGGGTCCTATCTACGAGCAGTACTTC. This encodes CASSLGGPIYEQYF.

V is TRBV27 and J is TRBJ2-7; the D gene could be TRBD1 or TRBD2 (5 bases each). This CDR3 comprises 13 residues. Germline assignment: CDR1 MNHEY and CDR2 SMNVEV (reference sequence). V shed 2 bases and J shed 6 bases, with 11 bases lying between them. The CDR3 region is CASSLGTLGEQYF. CDR3 nucleotide sequence: TGTGCCAGCAGTTTAGGGACGCTGGGCGAGCAGTACTTC.

The chain recombines TRBV29-1 with TRBJ2-7, with 9 bases that match TRBD1. This CDR3 region has 15 residues. The germline gives CDR1 SQVTM, CDR2 ANQGSEA. With V trimmed by 4 bases and J by 6 bases, 13 bases remained unmatched. The CDR3 nucleotides read TGCAGCGTTGGCGGGGACGACAGGGGGGCGGGCGAGCAGTACTTC. Encoded protein: CSVGGDDRGAGEQYF.

V and J are TRBV12-3 or TRBV12-4 and TRBJ2-1; 8 positions agree with TRBD1. CDR3 size: 17 residues. Trimming cost V 6 bases and J 1 base; bases outside gene matches: 11. The CDR3 nucleotides read TGTGCCAGCAGCCAAGAGTGGGGACAGGCATCCTACAATGAGCAGTTCTTC. It translates to CASSQEWGQASYNEQFF.

This clonotype was observed a handful of times. In nucleotides, the CDR3 is TGCAGTGCGGAAGCCCTTCCGACAGGCTATGGCTACACCTTC. Amino acids: CSAEALPTGYGYTF. This sequence joins TRBV20-1 and TRBJ1-2, with D possibly being TRBD1 (6 bases). Trimming left V 6 bases short and J 4 bases short, with 18 bases between. Per the germline V gene, CDR1 is DFQATT and CDR2 is SNEGSKA (reference sequence). The CDR3 length is 14 residues.

V is TRBV7-4 and J is TRBJ2-5; D assignment may be TRBD1 or TRBD2 (5 bases each). CDR1 SGHVT and CDR2 SQSDAQ come from the germline V gene. Trimming took 1 base from V and 5 from J, leaving 8 bases between them. CDR3 length equals 13 residues. CDR3 DNA: TGTGCCAGCAGCTTAGGGGGGACCGAGACCCAGTACTTC. This translates into CASSLGGTETQYF.

This clonotype came up once. V usage is TRBV27 and J usage is TRBJ1-6, with D perhaps TRBD1 (5 bases). Germline V CDR1 and CDR2: MNHEY, SMNVEV (reference sequence). CDR3 size: 13 residues. The V end lost 3 bases, the J end lost 8 bases, and 8 bases lay between the germline ends. The CDR3 spells CASSFRVDSPLHF. The CDR3 DNA is TGTGCCAGCAGTTTCAGGGTGGATTCACCCCTCCACTTT.

In this sample, this clonotype turned up many times. The chain couples TRBV14 to TRBJ2-7, with TRBD1 identical over 10 bases. This CDR3 spans 16 amino acids. J gave up 2 bases and V 2 bases, and 6 bases lay outside the gene matches. Looked up from germline, CDR1 is SGHDN and CDR2 is FVKESK. The CDR3 DNA reads as TGTGCCAGCAGCCAAAGCCCGGGACAGGGGACCTACGAGCAGTACTTC. Translating gives CASSQSPGQGTYEQYF.

V gene TRBV7-8 combines with J gene TRBJ2-1, with a tentative D call TRBD1 (6 bases). Germline V gene data show CDR1 as SGHVS and CDR2 as FQNEAQ. Trimming pared 1 base from V and 0 bases from J, leaving 19 bases between. This CDR3 is 19 amino acids long. CDR3 coding DNA: TGTGCCAGCAGCTTAGTCCGGGTCGGGACAATGAGCTCCTACAATGAGCAGTTCTTC. It is translated as CASSLVRVGTMSSYNEQFF.

This clonotype was seen just once. Being one base from a much bigger clone, this may be a read error. The rearrangement links TRBV6-2 or TRBV6-3 to TRBJ2-1; D uncertain. The CDR3 has 11 amino acids. Germline V gene sequence: CDR1 MNHEY, CDR2 SVGEGT. CDR3 DNA sequence: TGTTCCAGCAGTTATAGGTTTGAGCAGTTCTTC. Translation: CSSSYRFEQFF.

The V gene is TRBV27, the J gene TRBJ2-1; perhaps TRBD1 as D (5 bases). Germline CDR1 MNHEY, CDR2 SMNVEV (reference sequence). Trimming took 3 bases from V and 6 from J, leaving 18 bases between them. This CDR3 is 16 amino acids long. The CDR3: CASSFKSTAYSNEQFF. The DNA for the CDR3 is TGTGCCAGCAGTTTTAAATCGACAGCCTATAGCAATGAGCAGTTCTTC.

This chain joins TRBV7-8 and TRBJ2-2; 7 bases agree with TRBD1. This CDR3 is built from 15 residues. J lost 0 bases, V lost 4 bases, and 2 bases had no gene match. Germline values: CDR1 SGHVS, CDR2 FQNEAQ. CDR3 bases: TGTGCCAGCAGCTGGGGACAGACGAACACCGGGGAGCTGTTTTTT. This codes for CASSWGQTNTGELFF.

V gene TRBV5-4 combines with J gene TRBJ2-7, with TRBD2 matching 10 bases. J lost 1 base, V lost 3 bases, and 10 bases had no gene match. CDR1 and CDR2 (germline): SGHNT, YYREEE (reference sequence). The CDR3 length is 17 residues. For the CDR3, the DNA is TGTGCCAGCAGCTGGGGGGAGGAACTAGCGGGATCCTACGAGCAGTACTTC. This translates into CASSWGEELAGSYEQYF.